The clone carrying this T cell receptor (beta chain) was detected ten times or more. Its antigen remains unidentified. Indicated time point: newly diagnosed GD, antithyroid drugs for less than 3 months. PBMC-extracted RNA yielded the TCR library. The patients were enrolled through endocrinology in Xi'an, China. Researchers made TCR beta libraries by using iRepertoire HTBI primers and running Arm-PCR on CDR3 regions. MiXCR was run by TCRdb on the multiplex PCR reads, yielding one entry per CDR3 protein. This sample has approximately 360,000 distinct CDR3 sequences, with approximately 12% found just once. The data stem from a study of regulatory T cells in long-lasting Graves disease. The study, taken as a whole, reports: Persistent cases favored TRBV28, TRBJ1-2 and TRBJ2-5.

CDR1 is SGHTA and CDR2 is FQGNSA in the germline V gene. The V and J ends lost 1 base and 4 bases respectively, with 13 bases between them. The CDR3 has 15 residues. The sample was also linked to a second study, of T cells in Graves' hyperthyroidism and ophthalmopathy. This second study notes: The authors deemed Graves' hyperthyroidism stable absent ophthalmopathy progression within 18 months. Carried out on the TCR CDR3, a first-round RT-PCR used the HTBI primer set.

The chain is built from TRBV7-2 and TRBJ2-5; D is perhaps TRBD1 or TRBD2 (5 bases each). This specimen consisted of peripheral blood mononuclear cells (PBMCs), obtained at new diagnosis, from a patient treated with antithyroid drugs. The clonotype comes from a young woman with Graves disease. The CDR3 coding sequence is TGTGCCAGCAGCTTAGTAGGGGATCGGGGAGAGACCCAGTACTTC. Amino acids: CASSLVGDRGETQYF.